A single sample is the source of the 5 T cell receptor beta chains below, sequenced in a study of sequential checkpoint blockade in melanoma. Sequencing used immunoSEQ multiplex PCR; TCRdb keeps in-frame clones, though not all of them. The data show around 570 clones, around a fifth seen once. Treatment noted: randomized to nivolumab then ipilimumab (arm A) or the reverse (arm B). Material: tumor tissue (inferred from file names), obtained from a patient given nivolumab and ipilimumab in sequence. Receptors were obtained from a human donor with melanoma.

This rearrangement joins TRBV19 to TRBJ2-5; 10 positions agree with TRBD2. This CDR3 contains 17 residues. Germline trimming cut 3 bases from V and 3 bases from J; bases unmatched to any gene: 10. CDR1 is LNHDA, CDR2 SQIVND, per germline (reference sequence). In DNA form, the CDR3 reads TGTGCCAGTAGTATTGCTAGCGGGAGTCTAAAAAAAGAGACCCAGTACTTC. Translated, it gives CASSIASGSLKKETQYF.

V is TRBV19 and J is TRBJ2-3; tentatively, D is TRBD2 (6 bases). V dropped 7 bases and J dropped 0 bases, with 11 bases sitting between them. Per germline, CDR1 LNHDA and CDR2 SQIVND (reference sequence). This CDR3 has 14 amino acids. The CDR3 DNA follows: TGTGCCAGTAAGGAGGGGAGGAGCACAGATACGCAGTATTTT. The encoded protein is CASKEGRSTDTQYF.

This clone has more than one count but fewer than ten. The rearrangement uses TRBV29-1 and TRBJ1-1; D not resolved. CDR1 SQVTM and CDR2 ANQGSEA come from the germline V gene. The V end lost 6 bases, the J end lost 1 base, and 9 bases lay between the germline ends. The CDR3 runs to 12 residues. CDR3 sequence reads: CSVDQGNTEAFF. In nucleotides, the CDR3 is TGCAGCGTAGACCAAGGGAACACTGAAGCTTTCTTT.

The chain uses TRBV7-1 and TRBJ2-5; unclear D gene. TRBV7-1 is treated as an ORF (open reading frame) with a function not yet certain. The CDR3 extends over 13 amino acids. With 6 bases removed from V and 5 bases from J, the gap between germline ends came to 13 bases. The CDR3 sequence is CASRRADVETQYF. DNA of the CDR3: TGTGCCAGCAGACGAGCTGACGTGGAGACCCAGTACTTC.

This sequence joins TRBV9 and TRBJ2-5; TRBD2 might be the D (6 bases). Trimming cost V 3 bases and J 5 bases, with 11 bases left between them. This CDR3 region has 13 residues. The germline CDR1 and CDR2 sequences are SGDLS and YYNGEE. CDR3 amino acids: CASSAGTSETQYF. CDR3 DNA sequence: TGTGCCAGCAGCGCCGGGACTTCCGAGACCCAGTACTTC. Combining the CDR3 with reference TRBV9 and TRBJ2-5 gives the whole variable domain DSGVTQTPKHLITATGQRVTLRCSPRSGDLSVYWYQQSLDQGLQFLIQYYNGEERAKGNILERFSAQQFPDLHSELNLSSLELGDSALYFCASSAGTSETQYFGPGTRLLVL.